The entry below gives a single T cell receptor beta chain sequence along with its context. No antigen is known for it. Method: immunoSEQ multiplex PCR; TCRdb's copy keeps in-frame clones and lacks some. The table has about 30,000 clones, roughly 80% seen once. Time point reported: week 11, during vaccination. Doses of 300 ug of mutant IDH1 20-mer peptide were given with topical imiquimod. The data were taken from a study of a mutant IDH1 vaccine in newly diagnosed glioma. Study summary: Commencement of vaccination occurred 4-6 weeks following radiotherapy alone, or concurrently with temozolomide cycles. Patients had received radiotherapy, temozolomide, or both previously, most receiving both.

Broader study findings: There seemed to be no relation between pseudoprogression and changes in top peripheral T cell clonotypes.

Germline V gene data show CDR1 as SGHDT and CDR2 as YYEEEE. V lost 3 bases, J lost 4 bases, and 3 bases stayed unmatched. The CDR3 covers 15 residues. The V gene is TRBV5-6, the J gene TRBJ2-2; 10 nucleotides align to TRBD2. The receptor's source is a man younger than 40 with glioma. The sample in question was PBMCs, obtained from a glioma patient whose treatment included an IDH1 peptide vaccine. This chain's CDR3 is CASSWGLARTGELFF. The CDR3 region has the DNA TGTGCCAGCAGCTGGGGACTAGCGCGCACCGGGGAGCTGTTTTTT.